Presented here are 18 T cell receptor beta chains from one specimen sequenced in a study of control samples from healthy donors and cancer patients. Sequencing was performed with immunoSEQ multiplex PCR; in TCRdb, only in-frame clones are kept and a portion is missing. The table has about 120,000 clones, 90% seen once. Sequenced material: blood. These receptors all stem from a middle-aged man in good health.

V is TRBV19 and J is TRBJ2-1, with 10 bases that match TRBD2. The CDR3 consists of 17 residues. Trimming cost V 7 bases and J 0 bases; bases outside gene matches: 9. The V gene's germline CDR1 is LNHDA and CDR2 SQIVND (reference sequence). The CDR3 protein is CASTPFSGGSSYNEQFF. The CDR3 coding sequence is TGTGCCAGTACCCCCTTTAGCGGGGGGAGCTCCTACAATGAGCAGTTCTTC.

This clone was seen once. The J gene is TRBJ2-3, the V gene TRBV2, with 8 bases aligning to TRBD2. Germline V gives CDR1 SNHLY, CDR2 FYNNEI. Germline trimming cut 1 base from V and 8 bases from J; bases unmatched to any gene: 2. CDR3 size: 13 residues. The CDR3 bases are TGTGCCAGCAGTGAAGGCCTAGCGGGTACGCAGTATTTT. As protein: CASSEGLAGTQYF.

The chain carries TRBV7-3 and TRBJ2-3, with D possibly TRBD2 on 6 matching bases. The germline V gene encodes CDR1 SGHTA and CDR2 FQGTGA. Trimming shortened V by 1 base and J by 2 bases, and 13 bases separated the two germline ends. The CDR3 has 16 amino acids. The CDR3 loop reads CASSLKASVITDTQYF. In nucleotides, the CDR3 is TGTGCCAGCAGCTTAAAGGCTAGCGTAATCACAGATACGCAGTATTTT. The full variable domain, in which reference TRBV7-3 and TRBJ2-3 provide the parts outside the CDR3, is GAGVSQTPSNKVTEKGKYVELRCDPISGHTALYWYRQSLGQGPEFLIYFQGTGAADDSGLPNDRFFAVRPEGSVSTLKIQRTERGDSAVYLCASSLKASVITDTQYFGPGTRLTVL.

The CDR3 DNA follows: TGTGCCAGCAGTCGAACTCCCCCGGCGCAGTATTTT. Its protein is CASSRTPPAQYF. The rearrangement uses TRBV6-5 and TRBJ2-3; D is ambiguous. Germline-derived CDR1 and CDR2 are MNHEY and SVGAGI. The V and J ends lost 5 bases and 10 bases respectively, with 13 bases between them. The CDR3 loop spans 12 amino acids.

The chain's CDR3 is CASSLFLQETQYF. CDR3 bases: TGCGCCAGCAGCCTATTTCTACAAGAGACCCAGTACTTC. The V call is TRBV5-1, the J call TRBJ2-5, with D unclear. This CDR3 has 13 amino acids. Trimming took off 4 bases at V and 2 bases at J, with 9 bases between the two ends. Looked up from germline, CDR1 is SGHRS and CDR2 is YFSETQ.

The chain uses TRBV28 and TRBJ2-3; weak D call: TRBD1 (6 bases). There are 13 residues in the CDR3. Germline CDR1 reads MDHEN; CDR2 reads SYDVKM. V shed 7 bases and J shed 3 bases, with 11 bases lying between them. CDR3 coding DNA: TGTGCCAGCATGAACAGGGCTACAGATACGCAGTATTTT. This gives the protein CASMNRATDTQYF.

The chain links TRBV6-2 or TRBV6-3 to TRBJ1-2; D is unresolved. The germline CDR1 and CDR2 sequences are MNHEY and SVGEGT. Trimming removed 6 bases at V and 8 bases at J, with 22 bases between. The length of the CDR3 is 15 residues. This chain's CDR3 is CASSQPGRLGVGYTF. The CDR3 coding sequence is TGTGCCAGCAGCCAGCCGGGGAGGCTTGGGGTAGGCTACACCTTC.

The chain employs TRBV6-5 and TRBJ2-7, with a weak D call TRBD2 (8 bases). CDR3 size: 15 residues. The V gene lost 5 bases and the J gene lost 3 bases, with 17 bases spanning the gap. Per the germline V gene, CDR1 is MNHEY and CDR2 is SVGAGI. CDR3: CASSRGGTVYYEQYF. The CDR3 DNA reads TGTGCCAGCAGTCGGGGGGGGACAGTATACTACGAGCAGTACTTC.

The rearrangement uses TRBV4-1 and TRBJ2-7; D perhaps matches TRBD1 (6 bases). The germline CDR1 and CDR2 sequences are MGHRA and YSYEKL. The CDR3 is 14 residues long. Trimming removed 1 base at V and 4 bases at J, with 11 bases between. The CDR3 protein is CASSQVTGRYEQYF. As DNA, the CDR3 is TGCGCCAGCAGCCAAGTGACAGGAAGGTACGAGCAGTACTTC.

The chain couples TRBV16 to TRBJ1-2, with 7 bases lining up with TRBD1. Losses at the gene ends were 4 bases for V and 2 bases for J; bases not matched to a gene: 7. The CDR3 is 15 residues long. Germline CDR1 is KGHSY and CDR2 is FQNENV. CDR3 sequence (DNA): TGTGCCAGCAGCCTTAGGGGACAGAGAAACTATGGCTACACCTTC. This translates into CASSLRGQRNYGYTF.

This clone was counted between two and nine times. This chain connects TRBV30 to TRBJ2-3; the D is unclear. V gave up 6 bases and J gave up 1 base, with 14 bases separating them. Per germline, CDR1 GTSNPN and CDR2 SVGIG (reference sequence). The CDR3 is 14 amino acids. The CDR3 sequence is CACSRATGTDTQYF. DNA of the CDR3: TGTGCCTGCTCGCGCGCAACGGGCACAGATACGCAGTATTTT.

The chain links TRBV5-1 to TRBJ1-2; 7 bases are shared with TRBD1. V was pared by 5 bases and J by 5 bases, with 27 bases of the junction left unmatched. The V gene's germline CDR1 is SGHRS and CDR2 YFSETQ. The CDR3 spans 20 residues. This CDR3 reads CASRHKSLTGTALDVYGYTF. In DNA form, the CDR3 reads TGCGCCAGCAGACACAAATCCTTGACCGGGACAGCCCTAGATGTTTATGGCTACACCTTC.

The V and J genes are TRBV5-1 and TRBJ2-2; D is unclear. Germline values: CDR1 SGHRS, CDR2 YFSETQ. The germline V and J ends were trimmed by 6 bases and 8 bases, with 14 bases remaining between them. The length of the CDR3 is 13 residues. The DNA for the CDR3 is TGCGCCAGCACCTCGACTGAGCAAGGGGAGCTGTTTTTT. Translating it yields CASTSTEQGELFF.

J is TRBJ2-5 and V is TRBV15; TRBD2 aligns across 14 bases. The CDR3 spans 16 residues. Unmatched junction bases numbered 3, after V lost 4 bases and J lost 2 bases. Per the germline V gene, CDR1 is LNHNV and CDR2 is YYDKDF (reference sequence). The chain's CDR3 is CATSIGTSGGQETQYF. In DNA form, the CDR3 reads TGTGCCACCAGCATAGGGACTAGCGGGGGACAAGAGACCCAGTACTTC.

The V and J genes are TRBV4-2 and TRBJ1-6, with D uncertain. The V and J ends lost 1 base and 7 bases respectively, with 8 bases between them. Germline V lookup: CDR1 LGHNA, CDR2 YNFKEQ. The CDR3 extends over 14 amino acids. The chain's CDR3 is CASSQGRVNSPLHF. In DNA, the CDR3 is TGTGCCAGCAGCCAAGGGAGGGTAAATTCACCCCTCCACTTT.

The chain joins TRBV3-1 (or the pseudogene TRBV3-2) to TRBJ1-5; D is undetermined. Germline values: CDR1 LGHDT, CDR2 YNNKEL (reference sequence). Trimming took 1 base from V and 5 from J, leaving 12 bases between them. This CDR3 is built from 15 residues. CDR3 region: CASSQVAGEDQPQHF. The DNA for the CDR3 is TGTGCCAGCAGCCAAGTAGCGGGAGAGGATCAGCCCCAGCATTTT.

This chain links TRBV6-2 or TRBV6-3 with TRBJ1-6; D is undetermined. V lost 5 bases and J 7 bases, leaving 9 bases between the germline ends. Germline-derived CDR1 and CDR2 are MNHEY and SVGEGT. This CDR3 has 13 amino acids. CDR3 in amino acids: CASSGHGNSPLHF. DNA for the CDR3: TGTGCCAGCAGTGGCCACGGGAATTCACCCCTCCACTTT.

The chain has TRBV11-2 and TRBJ2-1, with D possibly being TRBD1 or TRBD2 (5 bases each). The CDR3 spans 16 residues. Germline V gives CDR1 SGHAT, CDR2 FQNNGV. The V gene lost 2 bases and the J gene lost 5 bases, with 16 bases spanning the gap. The CDR3 nucleotides are TGTGCCAGCAGCTTAAATCTGGGGGTGGGGGACAATGAGCAGTTCTTC. Protein: CASSLNLGVGDNEQFF.